Reported below is one TCR beta chain. Stability required unchanged lesions during the previous 6 months. The CDR3 sequence is 14 residues long. After removal of 4 bases from V and 5 bases from J, the junction contained 8 bases not matched to a gene. The germline gives CDR1 SGDLS, CDR2 YYNGEE. Libraries were prepared by immunoSEQ multiplex PCR; TCRdb keeps only in-frame clonotypes and omits some of them. The data show tens of thousands of clones, about 91% seen once. The sample originates from a study of resident and recirculating memory T cells in vitiligo. This sequence originates from a male donor with vitiligo. The material sequenced was blood. The gene calls are TRBV9 and TRBJ2-5; TRBD2 matches at 7 bases. In DNA form, the CDR3 reads TGTGCCAGCAGCCTCGGACTAGTCGGGGAGACCCAGTACTTC. Translation gives CASSLGLVGETQYF. The variable domain in full, completed from reference TRBV9 and TRBJ2-5, reads DSGVTQTPKHLITATGQRVTLRCSPRSGDLSVYWYQQSLDQGLQFLIQYYNGEERAKGNILERFSAQQFPDLHSELNLSSLELGDSALYFCASSLGLVGETQYFGPGTRLLVL.